The clone carrying this T cell receptor (beta chain) showed up just a few times. TCRdb redid the calling of the 5' RACE reads with MiXCR, one entry per CDR3 protein. The data show 500,000 to 650,000 distinct CDR3 sequences, under 8.5% seen once. The germline gives CDR1 SNHLY, CDR2 FYNNEI. V lost 0 bases to trimming and J lost 8 bases; unmatched junction nucleotides: 9. This CDR3 spans 15 amino acids. The entry originates in a study of identical twins. These sequences were also reported in another study, on yellow fever vaccine responses in identical twins.

The receptor's source is a woman between 18 and 30 years old in good health. The rearrangement joins TRBV2 to TRBJ1-2; 7 nucleotides line up with TRBD1. The material sequenced was PBMCs. In nucleotides, the CDR3 is TGTGCCAGCAGTGAAGCGGGCAGGGGGTACGGGGGCTACACCTTC. It is translated as CASSEAGRGYGGYTF. The full variable domain, completed using reference TRBV2 and TRBJ1-2, is EPEVTQTPSHQVTQMGQEVILRCVPISNHLYFYWYRQILGQKVEFLVSFYNNEISEKSEIFDDQFSVERPDGSNFTLKIRSTKLEDSAMYFCASSEAGRGYGGYTFGSGTRLTVV.